The 16 T cell receptor beta chains in this list originate from one sample, sequenced in a study of CD8 T cells in Susac syndrome. RNA was extracted with the RNeasy kit, and a quantity of about 0.45 to 1 ug was reverse transcribed using random hexamers. TCRdb re-called the immunoSEQ multiplex PCR reads through MiXCR, storing one row per CDR3 protein. Of around 180,000 distinct CDR3 sequences in the sample, roughly 95% were seen once. The specimen sequenced was CD8+ T cells from PBMCs. These receptors came from a human donor with multiple sclerosis.

The rearrangement uses TRBV27 and TRBJ2-7; D is perhaps TRBD1 or TRBD2 (7 bases each). CDR3 size: 14 residues. V lost 5 bases to trimming and J lost 2 bases, with 13 bases between them. Germline-derived CDR1 and CDR2 are MNHEY and SMNVEV (reference sequence). The CDR3: CASSRGDRAYEQYF. Written as DNA, the CDR3 is TGTGCCAGCAGTCGGGGGGACAGAGCCTACGAGCAGTACTTC.

The genes are TRBV4-1 and TRBJ2-1; D remains unclear. V gave up 3 bases and J gave up 0 bases, with 9 bases separating them. This CDR3 comprises 15 residues. Germline lookup yields CDR1 MGHRA and CDR2 YSYEKL. The CDR3 region is CASSHLESSYNEQFF. In DNA, the CDR3 is TGCGCCAGCAGCCACCTAGAGAGCTCCTACAATGAGCAGTTCTTC.

The J gene is TRBJ2-6, the V gene TRBV6-6, with D possibly being TRBD2 (6 bases). Germline CDR1 is MNHNY and CDR2 is SVGAGI (reference sequence). The CDR3 spans 15 residues. With 8 bases removed from V and 3 bases from J, the gap between germline ends came to 14 bases. CDR3 sequence reads: CASDGGRLGANVLTF. The CDR3 region has the DNA TGTGCCAGCGATGGGGGGAGGCTTGGGGCCAACGTCCTGACTTTC.

The count of this clonotype is one. The V call is TRBV2, the J call TRBJ2-1, with 7 bases fitting TRBD2. Germline V gene data show CDR1 as SNHLY and CDR2 as FYNNEI. V was clipped by 3 bases and J by 6 bases; unmatched bases: 8. CDR3 size: 15 residues. CDR3: CASSDALAVTNEQFF. In DNA, the CDR3 is TGTGCCAGCAGTGATGCTCTAGCGGTAACCAATGAGCAGTTCTTC.

This clonotype was counted only a few times. The chain employs TRBV7-9 and TRBJ2-3, with a tentative D call TRBD2 (6 bases). The V gene lost 0 bases and the J gene lost 9 bases, with 10 bases spanning the gap. Germline CDR1 is SEHNR and CDR2 is FQNEAQ (reference sequence). The CDR3 runs to 13 residues. DNA for the CDR3: TGTGCCAGCAGCTTAGCGTCGGGGGAAACGCAGTATTTT. This sequence encodes CASSLASGETQYF.

Written as DNA, the CDR3 is TGCAGTGCTAGACCCCCGGTGTTGACAGGGCCGTATCAGCCCCAGCATTTT. Protein: CSARPPVLTGPYQPQHF. The V call is TRBV20-1, the J call TRBJ1-5; 7 nucleotides line up with TRBD1. The V gene's germline CDR1 is DFQATT and CDR2 SNEGSKA (reference sequence). The CDR3 spans 17 residues. V shed 2 bases, J shed 5 bases, and the junction held 15 bases outside the gene matches.

This chain joins TRBV6-1 and TRBJ2-6; 9 nucleotides align to TRBD1. Per the germline V gene, CDR1 is MNHNS and CDR2 is SASEGT. The CDR3 covers 17 residues. V gave up 6 bases and J gave up 0 bases; unmatched junction bases: 6. DNA of the CDR3: TGTGCCAGCAGGGGGACGACAGGGGGCTCTGGGGCCAACGTCCTGACTTTC. It translates to CASRGTTGGSGANVLTF.

DNA for the CDR3: TGCGCCAGCAGCCAAGCCCAGGGGGGTAGTACAGATGAGCAGTTCTTC. Translation: CASSQAQGGSTDEQFF. The chain carries TRBV4-1 and TRBJ2-1, with D possibly TRBD1 on 7 matching bases. CDR1 is MGHRA and CDR2 is YSYEKL in the germline V gene. This CDR3 contains 16 residues. Trimming cost V 1 base and J 8 bases, with 18 bases left between them.

The V and J genes are TRBV3-1 and TRBJ2-3, with 8 bases fitting TRBD1. With 2 bases clipped from V and 5 bases from J, the junction kept 6 bases outside the gene matches. There are 15 residues in the CDR3. The V gene's germline CDR1 is LGHDT and CDR2 YNNKEL (reference sequence). The CDR3 DNA reads as TGTGCCAGCAGCCAACCGGACAGGGCGGGAGATACGCAGTATTTT. Translating it yields CASSQPDRAGDTQYF.

The chain combines TRBV9 with TRBJ2-7; 9 bases align to TRBD1. V gave up 4 bases and J gave up 3 bases; unmatched junction bases: 5. The CDR3 length is 14 residues. Germline V lookup: CDR1 SGDLS, CDR2 YYNGEE. The DNA for the CDR3 is TGTGCCAGCAGCCTCAGGGACAGGGACTACGAGCAGTACTTC. Amino acid sequence: CASSLRDRDYEQYF.

The chain combines TRBV9 with TRBJ1-2; 7 nucleotides line up with TRBD1. Germline V gives CDR1 SGDLS, CDR2 YYNGEE. Trimming cost V 0 bases and J 4 bases; bases outside gene matches: 9. The CDR3 covers 16 residues. The CDR3 region is CASSVDGGDRGYGYTF. The CDR3 DNA follows: TGTGCCAGCAGCGTAGACGGTGGGGACAGAGGCTATGGCTACACCTTC. The full variable domain, its missing parts supplied by reference TRBV9 and TRBJ1-2, is DSGVTQTPKHLITATGQRVTLRCSPRSGDLSVYWYQQSLDQGLQFLIQYYNGEERAKGNILERFSAQQFPDLHSELNLSSLELGDSALYFCASSVDGGDRGYGYTFGSGTRLTVV.

The gene calls are TRBV7-9 and TRBJ1-2; unclear D gene. CDR1 SEHNR and CDR2 FQNEAQ come from the germline V gene (reference sequence). This CDR3 is built from 13 residues. Trimming removed 3 bases from V and 4 bases from J, with 9 bases in between. The CDR3: CASSFAQLYGYTF. CDR3 nucleotide sequence: TGTGCCAGCAGCTTTGCCCAACTCTATGGCTACACCTTC.

The rearrangement uses TRBV2 and TRBJ2-1; 16 nucleotides align to TRBD2. CDR3 size: 15 residues. In germline, CDR1 is SNHLY, CDR2 FYNNEI. Trimming at V came to 6 bases and at J to 8 bases, leaving 4 bases not matched to a gene. This CDR3 reads CASRGLAGGLYEQFF. The CDR3 DNA reads as TGTGCCAGCAGGGGACTAGCGGGAGGGTTATATGAGCAGTTCTTC.

This clonotype has just one count. The rearrangement links TRBV5-1 to TRBJ2-7; 7 bases fit TRBD2. CDR1 is SGHRS and CDR2 is YFSETQ in the germline V gene. J was trimmed by 6 bases and V by 7 bases; bases with no gene match: 16. The CDR3 extends over 15 amino acids. Written as DNA, the CDR3 is TGCGCCAGCTTCCTTGGTAGCGGGCTCATGACCGAGCAGTACTTC. Translating it yields CASFLGSGLMTEQYF.

V usage is TRBV29-1 and J usage is TRBJ2-7, with 8 bases matching TRBD1. This CDR3 is 18 amino acids long. The trim removed 3 bases at V and 3 bases at J, leaving 19 bases unmatched. Germline CDR1 and CDR2: SQVTM and ANQGSEA. The CDR3 sequence: CSVEAKGQGAIKGYEQYF. The CDR3 DNA follows: TGCAGCGTTGAGGCTAAAGGGCAGGGGGCTATTAAGGGCTACGAGCAGTACTTC.

J is TRBJ1-1 and V is TRBV29-1, with D uncertain. CDR3 size: 11 residues. Germline CDR1 and CDR2: SQVTM and ANQGSEA. V lost 4 bases to trimming and J lost 4 bases, with 7 bases between them. The CDR3 nucleotides are TGCAGCGTTGTCCTACCCACTGAAGCTTTCTTT. Translation: CSVVLPTEAFF.